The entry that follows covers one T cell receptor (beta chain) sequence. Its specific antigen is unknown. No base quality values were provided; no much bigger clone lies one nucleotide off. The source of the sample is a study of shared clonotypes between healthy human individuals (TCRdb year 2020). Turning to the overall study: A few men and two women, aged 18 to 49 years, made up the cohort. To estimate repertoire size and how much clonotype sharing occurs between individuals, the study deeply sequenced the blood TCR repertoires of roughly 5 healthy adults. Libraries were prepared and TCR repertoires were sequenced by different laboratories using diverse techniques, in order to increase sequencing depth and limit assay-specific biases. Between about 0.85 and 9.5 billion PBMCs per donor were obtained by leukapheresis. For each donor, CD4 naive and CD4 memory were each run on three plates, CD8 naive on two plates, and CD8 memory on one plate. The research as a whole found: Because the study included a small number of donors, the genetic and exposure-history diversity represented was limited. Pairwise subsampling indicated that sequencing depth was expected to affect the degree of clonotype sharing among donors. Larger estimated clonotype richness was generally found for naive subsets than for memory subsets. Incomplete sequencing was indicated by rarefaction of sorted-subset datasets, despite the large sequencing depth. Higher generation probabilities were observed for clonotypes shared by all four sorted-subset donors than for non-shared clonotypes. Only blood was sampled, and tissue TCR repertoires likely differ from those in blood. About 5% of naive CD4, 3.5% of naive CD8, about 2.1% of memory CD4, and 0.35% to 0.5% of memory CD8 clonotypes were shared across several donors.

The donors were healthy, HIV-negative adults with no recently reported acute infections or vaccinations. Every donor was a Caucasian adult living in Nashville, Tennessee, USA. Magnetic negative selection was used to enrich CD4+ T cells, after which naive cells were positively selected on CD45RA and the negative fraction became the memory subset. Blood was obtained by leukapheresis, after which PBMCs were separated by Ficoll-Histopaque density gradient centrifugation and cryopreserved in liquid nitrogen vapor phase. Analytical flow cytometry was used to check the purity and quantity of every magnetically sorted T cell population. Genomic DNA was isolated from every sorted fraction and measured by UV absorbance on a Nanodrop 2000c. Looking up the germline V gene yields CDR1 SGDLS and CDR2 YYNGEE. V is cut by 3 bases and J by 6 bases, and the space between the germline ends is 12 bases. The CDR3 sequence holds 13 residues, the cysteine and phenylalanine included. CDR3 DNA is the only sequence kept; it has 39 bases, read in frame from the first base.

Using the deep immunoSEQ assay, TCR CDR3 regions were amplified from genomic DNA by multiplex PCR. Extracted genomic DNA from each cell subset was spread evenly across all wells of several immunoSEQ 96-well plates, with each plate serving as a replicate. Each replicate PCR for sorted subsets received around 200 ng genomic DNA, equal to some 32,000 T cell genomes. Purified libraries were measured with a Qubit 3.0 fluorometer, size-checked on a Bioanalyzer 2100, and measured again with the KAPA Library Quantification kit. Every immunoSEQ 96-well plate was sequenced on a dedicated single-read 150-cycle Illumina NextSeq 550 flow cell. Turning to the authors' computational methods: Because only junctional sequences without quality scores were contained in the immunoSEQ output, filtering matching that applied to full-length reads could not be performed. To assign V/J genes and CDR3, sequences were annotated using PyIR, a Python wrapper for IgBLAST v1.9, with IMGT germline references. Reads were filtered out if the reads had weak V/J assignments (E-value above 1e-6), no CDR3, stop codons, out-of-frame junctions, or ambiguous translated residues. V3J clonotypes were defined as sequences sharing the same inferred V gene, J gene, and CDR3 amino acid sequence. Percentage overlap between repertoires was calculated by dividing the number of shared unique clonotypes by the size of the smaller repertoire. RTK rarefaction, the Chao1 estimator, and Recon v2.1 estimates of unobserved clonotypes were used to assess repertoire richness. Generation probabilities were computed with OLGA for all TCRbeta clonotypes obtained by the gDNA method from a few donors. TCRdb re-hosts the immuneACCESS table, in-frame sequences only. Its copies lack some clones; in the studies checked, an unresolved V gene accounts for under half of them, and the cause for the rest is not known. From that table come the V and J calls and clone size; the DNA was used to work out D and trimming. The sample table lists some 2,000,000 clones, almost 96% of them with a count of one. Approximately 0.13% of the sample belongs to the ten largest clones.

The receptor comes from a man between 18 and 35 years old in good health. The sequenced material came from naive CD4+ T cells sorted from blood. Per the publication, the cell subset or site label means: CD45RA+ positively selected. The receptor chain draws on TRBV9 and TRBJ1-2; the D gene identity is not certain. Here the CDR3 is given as CASSAAWGNGYTF. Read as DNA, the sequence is TGTGCCAGCAGCGCAGCGTGGGGTAATGGCTACACCTTC. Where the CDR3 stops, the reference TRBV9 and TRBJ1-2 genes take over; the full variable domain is DSGVTQTPKHLITATGQRVTLRCSPRSGDLSVYWYQQSLDQGLQFLIQYYNGEERAKGNILERFSAQQFPDLHSELNLSSLELGDSALYFCASSAAWGNGYTFGSGTRLTVV.